The table lists the clone carrying this TCR beta chain with many counts. Its antigen is still unknown. The data are from a study of T cell repertoires in cytomegalovirus infection. At the level of the study: TCR beta signatures that were public indicated CMV infection and matching HLA type. Regarding the study as a whole: The ex vivo response was dominated by HLA-C-restricted CMV-specific TCR beta clonotypes.

TCRdb recomputed calls from the reads with MiXCR, one row per CDR3 protein. The sample includes more than 50,000 distinct CDR3 sequences, roughly 34% of them seen just once. Trimming shortened V by 1 base and J by 9 bases, and 13 bases separated the two germline ends. Germline CDR1 is MDHEN and CDR2 is SYDVKM. CDR3 length: 14 amino acids. The receptor was isolated from a human donor in good health (CMV status not recorded). Some clones in this sample may be carry-over from other donors' samples. Sequenced material: PBMCs, sequenced either directly or after in vitro stimulation (not recorded which). The V call is TRBV28, the J call TRBJ1-3, with D tentatively TRBD1 (5 bases). The CDR3 region has the DNA TGTGCCAGCAGTTTATTCCAAGGGACTGCCACCATATATTTT. This sequence encodes CASSLFQGTATIYF.